These 13 T cell receptor beta chains originate from one sample sequenced in a study of cytomegalovirus exposure and HLA in healthy donors. The PCR ran on 60 Vbeta and 13 Jbeta primers. Method: immunoSEQ multiplex PCR; TCRdb's copy keeps in-frame clones and lacks some. The sample shows fewer than 200,000 clones, more than 70% of them seen only once. Sequencing input: PBMCs. The receptors were gathered from a man aged 30 to 45 in good health and CMV-seronegative.

The chain couples TRBV5-1 to TRBJ2-1; 7 nucleotides align to TRBD2. The CDR3 consists of 15 residues. The junction had 6 bases not matched to a gene; V was cut back by 1 base and J by 5 bases. Germline V gene sequence: CDR1 SGHRS, CDR2 YFSETQ. The CDR3 here is CASSLFPSGNNEQFF. CDR3 sequence (DNA): TGCGCCAGCAGCTTGTTTCCTAGCGGAAACAATGAGCAGTTCTTC.

This chain uses TRBV18 with TRBJ1-2, with D perhaps matching TRBD1 (6 bases). The ends were cut back, 3 bases at V and 0 bases at J, with 11 bases in the middle. Per the germline V gene, CDR1 is KGHSH and CDR2 is LQKENI. The CDR3 is made up of 15 amino acids. In nucleotides, the CDR3 is TGTGCCAGCTCACCGCTGGACAGAGCTAACTATGGCTACACCTTC. Its protein is CASSPLDRANYGYTF.

This sequence joins TRBV10-3 and TRBJ2-3, with 8 bases lining up with TRBD2. Trimming cost V 6 bases and J 4 bases; bases outside gene matches: 6. The CDR3 totals 14 residues. From germline, CDR1 is ENHRY and CDR2 SYGVKD. CDR3 in DNA: TGTGCCATCAGCACTAGCGGAGGGGCAGATACGCAGTATTTT. Protein sequence: CAISTSGGADTQYF.

The chain uses TRBV14 and TRBJ1-2; D is ambiguous. Trimming took off 0 bases at V and 3 bases at J, with 5 bases between the two ends. Per the germline V gene, CDR1 is SGHDN and CDR2 is FVKESK. CDR3 length: 13 amino acids. In nucleotides, the CDR3 is TGTGCCAGCAGCCAAGAGAGATACTATGGCTACACCTTC. Translated, it gives CASSQERYYGYTF.

The J gene is TRBJ1-1, the V gene TRBV11-3, with TRBD1 identical over 7 bases. Germline V CDR1 and CDR2: SGHNT, YENEEA. The trim removed 3 bases at V and 4 bases at J, leaving 2 bases unmatched. The CDR3 length is 13 residues. CDR3 nucleotides: TGTGCCAGCAGCTTTCAGGGGGGCACTGAAGCTTTCTTT. Its protein is CASSFQGGTEAFF.

To note about this clone: Within the sample, other DNA sequences also encode this same CDR3. The chain is built from TRBV5-1 and TRBJ2-7, with TRBD1 as a possible D gene (5 bases). The V gene's germline CDR1 is SGHRS and CDR2 YFSETQ. Trimming removed 0 bases from V and 1 base from J, with 8 bases in between. This CDR3 is built from 14 residues. The CDR3 coding sequence is TGCGCCAGCAGCTTGGGGGGCAGTTCCTACGAGCAGTACTTC. Its translation is CASSLGGSSYEQYF. The entire variable domain, with the rest obtained from reference TRBV5-1 and TRBJ2-7, is as follows: KAGVTQTPRYLIKTRGQQVTLSCSPISGHRSVSWYQQTPGQGLQFLFEYFSETQRNKGNFPGRFSGRQFSNSRSEMNVSTLELGDSALYLCASSLGGSSYEQYFGPGTRLTVT.

The CDR3 reads CASSEMRGLESPLHF. The CDR3 region has the DNA TGTGCCAGCAGTGAAATGAGGGGGTTGGAGTCACCCCTCCACTTT. The chain has TRBV25-1 and TRBJ1-6, with a possible D match to TRBD1 (6 bases). The CDR3 is 15 residues long. Trimming shortened V by 2 bases and J by 10 bases, and 15 bases separated the two germline ends. Per germline, CDR1 MGHDK and CDR2 SYGVNS. Full variable domain (rest looked up from reference TRBV25-1 and TRBJ1-6): EADIYQTPRYLVIGTGKKITLECSQTMGHDKMYWYQQDPGMELHLIHYSYGVNSTEKGDLSSESTVSRIRTEHFPLTLESARPSHTSQYLCASSEMRGLESPLHFGNGTRLTVT.

This sequence joins TRBV11-3 and TRBJ2-5, with a possible D match to TRBD2 (5 bases). V lost 5 bases, J lost 0 bases, and 7 bases lay in between. The CDR3 is 13 residues long. Germline assignment: CDR1 SGHNT and CDR2 YENEEA. Here the CDR3 reads CASSPGNQETQYF. The CDR3 coding sequence is TGTGCCAGCAGCCCGGGAAACCAAGAGACCCAGTACTTC.

The genes are TRBV30 and TRBJ1-1; D remains unclear. Germline V CDR1 and CDR2: GTSNPN, SVGIG (reference sequence). Trimming removed 3 bases from V and 1 base from J, with 6 bases in between. CDR3 size: 12 residues. DNA for the CDR3: TGTGCCTGGAGACGGAGGAACACTGAAGCTTTCTTT. This codes for CAWRRRNTEAFF.

The rearrangement links TRBV19 to TRBJ1-2, with D possibly matching TRBD1 (5 bases). V was pared by 4 bases and J by 7 bases, with 19 bases between. CDR1 is LNHDA and CDR2 is SQIVND in the germline V gene (reference sequence). The CDR3 covers 15 residues. The CDR3 nucleotides read TGTGCCAGTAGTACCTCGATCAGGGTGACGGTTGGCTACACCTTC. Translating gives CASSTSIRVTVGYTF.

This sequence joins TRBV29-1 and TRBJ1-3; perhaps TRBD1 as D (6 bases). In germline, CDR1 is SQVTM, CDR2 ANQGSEA. The CDR3 contains 13 residues. The V end lost 6 bases, the J end lost 2 bases, and 11 bases lay between the germline ends. Here the CDR3 reads CSVTQGAGNTIYF. The CDR3 DNA reads TGCAGCGTGACACAGGGAGCTGGAAACACCATATATTTT.

The chain combines TRBV6-4 with TRBJ1-5, with D hard to call. The CDR3 spans 15 residues. V gave up 4 bases and J gave up 1 base, with 11 bases separating them. Looked up from germline, CDR1 is MRHNA and CDR2 is SNTAGT. The CDR3 loop reads CASSGQVRSNQPQHF. The CDR3 DNA reads as TGTGCCAGCAGTGGACAAGTGAGAAGCAATCAGCCCCAGCATTTT.

The CDR3 here is CASSPRTESIYGYTF. In DNA, the CDR3 is TGTGCCAGCTCACCACGGACAGAGAGTATCTATGGCTACACCTTC. The rearrangement uses TRBV18 and TRBJ1-2; perhaps TRBD1 as D (6 bases). The V end lost 1 base, the J end lost 4 bases, and 13 bases lay between the germline ends. This CDR3 spans 15 amino acids. From germline, CDR1 is KGHSH and CDR2 LQKENI. The full variable domain, with the rest looked up from reference TRBV18 and TRBJ1-2, is NAGVMQNPRHLVRRRGQEARLRCSPMKGHSHVYWYRQLPEEGLKFMVYLQKENIIDESGMPKERFSAEFPKEGPSILRIQQVVRGDSAAYFCASSPRTESIYGYTFGSGTRLTVV.